This T cell receptor beta chain was captured by sequencing in a study of OX40 agonist ivuxolimab in advanced cancers. Study-wide background: Partial responses were achieved by three patients: one hepatocellular carcinoma, two cutaneous melanoma.

In the case of this clone: Its specificity is unknown.

Study results and limitations: Patients with a partial response at 0.1-3.0 mg/kg had among the lowest clonal expansion.

The V end was cut by 2 bases, the J end by 4 bases, with 14 bases between. CDR3 size: 15 residues. Germline-derived CDR1 and CDR2 are MNHEY and SMNVEV (reference sequence). Generated by immunoSEQ multiplex PCR, the TCRdb table keeps only in-frame clones and is missing some. This table holds tens of thousands of clones, 86% found once. The rearrangement uses TRBV27 and TRBJ1-1; perhaps TRBD1 as D (5 bases). The receptor comes from an adult with an advanced solid tumor such as melanoma, head and neck, liver or kidney cancer. The starting material was CD4+ or CD8+ T cells sorted from blood, obtained in a trial of the OX40 agonist ivuxolimab. The CDR3 reads CASSLIAGGGTEAFF. Here the CDR3 DNA reads TGTGCCAGCAGTTTAATTGCGGGGGGAGGCACTGAAGCTTTCTTT.